One and the same sample provided the 13 T cell receptor beta chains below, sequenced in a study of blood T cells in healthy people across ages. The use of a sample-barcoded 5' primer and a J-beta primer mix characterized a second PCR of about 7 to 12 cycles. TCRdb independently ran MiXCR on the 5' RACE reads; one entry per CDR3 protein. The sample carries roughly 1,800,000 distinct CDR3 sequences, roughly 52% recorded once. Sequenced: blood. These receptors all stem from a woman aged 40 to 49 in good health.

This clonotype came up a few times. The chain's CDR3 is CSARGTIYSNQPQHF. The CDR3 DNA follows: TGCAGTGCTAGGGGGACAATATATAGCAATCAGCCCCAGCATTTT. The J gene is TRBJ1-5, the V gene TRBV20-1, with D possibly being TRBD1 (6 bases). The germline CDR1 and CDR2 sequences are DFQATT and SNEGSKA (reference sequence). V dropped 3 bases and J dropped 0 bases, with 12 bases sitting between them. The CDR3 consists of 15 residues.

V is TRBV28 and J is TRBJ2-5; TRBD1 agrees at 8 bases. V shed 8 bases, J shed 4 bases, and the junction held 15 bases outside the gene matches. Germline CDR1 reads MDHEN; CDR2 reads SYDVKM. The CDR3 runs to 16 residues. CDR3 nucleotide sequence: TGTGCCAGCGAGTTGACTGGCAGGGGGCGCCCAGAGACCCAGTACTTC. It yields the protein CASELTGRGRPETQYF.

The V and J genes are TRBV28 and TRBJ2-1; D is ambiguous. Germline lookup yields CDR1 MDHEN and CDR2 SYDVKM. V gave up 6 bases and J gave up 7 bases, with 13 bases separating them. The CDR3 covers 13 residues. The CDR3 reads CASSPDFGNEQFF. The CDR3 coding sequence is TGTGCCAGCAGCCCAGACTTTGGTAATGAGCAGTTCTTC.

The count of this clonotype is one. The chain recombines TRBV6-2 or TRBV6-3 with TRBJ2-1; TRBD1 agrees at 10 bases. CDR1 and CDR2 (germline): MNHEY, SVGEGT. The CDR3 is made up of 14 amino acids. With 2 bases clipped from V and 6 bases from J, the junction kept 1 base outside the gene matches. The CDR3 DNA sequence: TGTGCCAGCAGTTACCGGACAGGGGGCAATGAGCAGTTCTTC. Its protein is CASSYRTGGNEQFF.

This clonotype has only one observation. The DNA for the CDR3 is TGTGCCAGCAGTTGGCTGAGGCCTAGCGGGGGGGAATATACGCAGTATTTT. Its protein is CASSWLRPSGGEYTQYF. The V gene is TRBV27, the J gene TRBJ2-3; TRBD2 matches at 12 bases. CDR3 size: 17 residues. Germline V gene lookup returns CDR1 MNHEY and CDR2 SMNVEV (reference sequence). V shed 4 bases and J 7 bases; nucleotides not matched to a gene: 12.

The rearrangement uses TRBV7-2 and TRBJ2-3; D is uncertain. CDR1 is SGHTA and CDR2 is FQGNSA in the germline V gene. CDR3 length: 14 residues. Trimming removed 1 base from V and 5 bases from J, with 10 bases in between. CDR3 protein: CASSLGANGDTQYF. CDR3 bases: TGTGCCAGCAGCTTAGGAGCTAACGGAGATACGCAGTATTTT.

This chain joins TRBV29-1 and TRBJ2-5; D might be TRBD1 or TRBD2, each matching 5 bases. This CDR3 is 13 amino acids long. The V gene lost 6 bases and the J gene lost 5 bases, with 16 bases spanning the gap. Per the germline V gene, CDR1 is SQVTM and CDR2 is ANQGSEA. CDR3 residues: CSVGVGVVETQYF. CDR3 DNA sequence: TGCAGCGTGGGGGTGGGGGTCGTGGAGACCCAGTACTTC.

V gene TRBV6-2 or TRBV6-3 combines with J gene TRBJ1-1; D is unresolved. The CDR3 totals 11 residues. CDR1 is MNHEY and CDR2 is SVGEGT in the germline V gene. Trimming took 2 bases from V and 3 from J, leaving 1 base between them. CDR3 in DNA: TGTGCCAGCAGTTACCACACTGAAGCTTTCTTT. Translation gives CASSYHTEAFF.

DNA for the CDR3: TGTGCCAGCACTCAGGGGTTTGATTATGGCTACACCTTC. The encoded protein is CASTQGFDYGYTF. The genes are TRBV6-5 and TRBJ1-2; D perhaps matches TRBD1 (6 bases). CDR1 MNHEY and CDR2 SVGAGI come from the germline V gene. The CDR3 extends over 13 amino acids. Trimming stripped 7 bases from V and 5 bases from J, with 14 bases between.

The chain links TRBV4-3 to TRBJ1-2; D is ambiguous. The germline gives CDR1 LGHNA, CDR2 YSLEER. V was cut by 0 bases and J by 4 bases, with 12 bases left in between. CDR3 length equals 15 residues. The DNA of the CDR3 is TGCGCCAGCAGCCAAGATAGGAGGGTGAGCTATGGCTACACCTTC. Its translation: CASSQDRRVSYGYTF.

The chain joins TRBV4-2 to TRBJ1-4; D uncertain. Germline V gene sequence: CDR1 LGHNA, CDR2 YNFKEQ. The CDR3 spans 13 residues. V lost 0 bases, J lost 8 bases, and 7 bases lay in between. In DNA, the CDR3 is TGTGCCAGCAGCCAAGATCAGAGGGAAAAACTGTTTTTT. Translating gives CASSQDQREKLFF.

The CDR3 protein is CASSSQPPHEQYF. DNA for the CDR3: TGTGCCAGCAGCTCCCAGCCCCCCCACGAGCAGTACTTC. This rearrangement joins TRBV7-2 to TRBJ2-7; D remains unclear. CDR1 and CDR2 (germline): SGHTA, FQGNSA. Trimming took off 4 bases at V and 5 bases at J, with 12 bases between the two ends. This CDR3 is built from 13 residues.

The chain combines TRBV18 with TRBJ1-1; TRBD1 agrees at 7 bases. This CDR3 spans 14 amino acids. CDR1 is KGHSH, CDR2 LQKENI, per germline. V gave up 4 bases and J gave up 4 bases; unmatched junction bases: 6. CDR3 amino acids: CASSREGARTEAFF. Here the CDR3 DNA reads TGTGCCAGCTCACGGGAGGGGGCGCGCACTGAAGCTTTCTTT. Supplemented by reference TRBV18 and TRBJ1-1, the full variable domain reads NAGVMQNPRHLVRRRGQEARLRCSPMKGHSHVYWYRQLPEEGLKFMVYLQKENIIDESGMPKERFSAEFPKEGPSILRIQQVVRGDSAAYFCASSREGARTEAFFGQGTRLTVV.